A selection of T cell receptor beta chains follows, all from one sample in a study of cytomegalovirus exposure and HLA in healthy donors. Generated by immunoSEQ multiplex PCR, the TCRdb table keeps only in-frame clones and is missing some. In the table there are some 150,000 clones, around 87% of which are singletons. The specimen sequenced was PBMCs. These receptors were obtained from a woman in her twenties or thirties in good health and CMV-seronegative. Both conserved end residues are part of each CDR3. A D gene is named only where the DNA matches it firmly. Size is omitted from some rows. Given values are once, few, many or a class for expanded clones.

d_gene	abundance	v_gene	j_gene	CDR3nt	CDR3aa
.	.	TRBV11-2	TRBJ2-5	TGTGCCAGCAGCCCCCGACTGTATACGGAGACCCAGTACTTC	CASSPRLYTETQYF
TRBD2	once	TRBV4-2	TRBJ2-1	TGTGCCAGCAGCCAAGAGGGTACTTCGGGGGGGCGGAATGAGCAGTTCTTC	CASSQEGTSGGRNEQFF
TRBD1	few	TRBV15	TRBJ1-1	TGTGCCACCAGCAGGGCAGGGGGGTACACTGAAGCTTTCTTT	CATSRAGGYTEAFF
.	.	TRBV6-1	TRBJ1-2	TGTGCCAGCCGGGAAGACAGGCGGTATGGCTACACCTTC	CASREDRRYGYTF
TRBD2	once	TRBV6-5	TRBJ2-7	TGTGCCAGCAGTTACACTAGCGGGTCGCCCTACGAGCAGTACTTC	CASSYTSGSPYEQYF
.	once	TRBV5-1	TRBJ2-2	TGCGCCAGCACCTCACAACAGGGCACCGGGGAGCTGTTTTTT	CASTSQQGTGELFF
TRBD2	once	TRBV5-4	TRBJ2-7	TGTGCCAGCAGCTGGGAGGGCGAGCAGTACTTC	CASSWEGEQYF
TRBD1	.	TRBV2	TRBJ1-2	TGTGCCAGCAGTCTACCGGGACAGGGAGGCTATGGCTACACCTTC	CASSLPGQGGYGYTF
TRBD1	few	TRBV30	TRBJ1-2	TGTGCTGGGACAGGACTCAACTATGGCTACACCTTC	CAGTGLNYGYTF
.	.	TRBV7-9	TRBJ2-5	TGTGCCAGCAGCTTAGTTTCGCCTCCAGGCCGCCTAAAAGAGACCCAGTACTTC	CASSLVSPPGRLKETQYF
TRBD2	.	TRBV6-4	TRBJ2-3	TGTGCCAGCAGTCACCTACAGCGGGGTCCGACAGATACGCAGTATTTT	CASSHLQRGPTDTQYF
TRBD1	.	TRBV5-1	TRBJ2-7	TGCGCCAGCAGGGGGACAGGGAGCTCTTCCTACGAGCAGTACTTC	CASRGTGSSSYEQYF
.	.	TRBV30	TRBJ2-7	TGTGCCTGGGCGTTGACAGGTCGTCCGTACTTC	CAWALTGRPYF
.	.	TRBV5-1	TRBJ1-1	TGCGCCAGCAGCTTGGACCCCTCCGGCACTGAAGCTTTCTTT	CASSLDPSGTEAFF
TRBD2	.	TRBV11-2	TRBJ2-1	TGTGCCAGCAGCCCAAGGACTAGCTGGGATGAGCAGTTCTTC	CASSPRTSWDEQFF
TRBD1	.	TRBV19	TRBJ1-1	TGTGCCACCTGGACAGGGGGCTATAGGACTGAAGCTTTCTTT	CATWTGGYRTEAFF
.	.	TRBV27	TRBJ2-1	TGTGCCAGCGGGAAGGGGTCCTACAATGAGCAGTTCTTC	CASGKGSYNEQFF
TRBD2	.	TRBV6-5	TRBJ2-5	TGTGCCAGCAGTTTTAGCGGGGGGGCAAAGGAGACCCAGTACTTC	CASSFSGGAKETQYF
.	.	TRBV2	TRBJ1-2	TGTGCCAGCACTCCCGGGGGCGGGGGGCTCTATGGCTACACCTTC	CASTPGGGGLYGYTF
TRBD2	.	TRBV5-6	TRBJ2-5	TGTGCCAGCAGCCTGGGACTAGCGGCAATACAAGAGACCCAGTACTTC	CASSLGLAAIQETQYF
.	.	TRBV9	TRBJ1-3	TGTGCCAGCAGCGTAGCGTCCAGGATCTACTCTGGAAACACCATATATTTT	CASSVASRIYSGNTIYF
TRBD1	few	TRBV30	TRBJ1-1	TGTGCCTGGAGTAAGTTACAGGGGCCTAACACTGAAGCTTTCTTT	CAWSKLQGPNTEAFF
.	.	TRBV7-9	TRBJ1-1	TGTGCCAGCCATCCCCAAACTGCGAACACTGAAGCTTTCTTT	CASHPQTANTEAFF
TRBD1	.	TRBV5-1	TRBJ1-2	TGCGCCAGCAGCTGGACAGGGGGCGCGAGTAACTATGGCTACACCTTC	CASSWTGGASNYGYTF
.	.	TRBV15	TRBJ2-2	TGTGCCACCAGCAGAGGGGCAGGTCTCGGGGAGCTGTTTTTT	CATSRGAGLGELFF
.	few	TRBV11-2	TRBJ2-5	TGTGCCAGCAGCAACCGGGCCCCCCGGGGACAAGAGACCCAGTACTTC	CASSNRAPRGQETQYF
.	.	TRBV4-1	TRBJ1-5	TGCGCCAGCAGCCAAGGCGAAACAGGGTATAGCAATCAGCCCCAGCATTTT	CASSQGETGYSNQPQHF
TRBD2	.	TRBV5-1	TRBJ2-1	TGCGCCAGCAGCCCACGTGGCGGGGGGGCAGGCAATGAGCAGTTCTTC	CASSPRGGGAGNEQFF
.	few	TRBV29-1	TRBJ1-2	TGCAGCGTTGAAACCCGGGGATTGAGCTATGGCTACACCTTC	CSVETRGLSYGYTF
TRBD2	once	TRBV6-1	TRBJ2-5	TGTGCCAGCAGTGAACTCCCGCGAGGCGGGGGTGAGAAGACCCAGTACTTC	CASSELPRGGGEKTQYF
.	once	TRBV12-5	TRBJ1-1	TGTGCTAGTGGTTTGGGTCCGAAGGACGGACAGAACACTGAAGCTTTCTTT	CASGLGPKDGQNTEAFF
TRBD2	.	TRBV5-4	TRBJ2-2	TGTGCCAGCAGTCTCACGGGGGGCACCGGGGAGCTGTTTTTT	CASSLTGGTGELFF
TRBD1	.	TRBV6-1	TRBJ1-2	TGTGCCAGCAGGACCGGGACAGCGGGCTACACCTTC	CASRTGTAGYTF
TRBD1	.	TRBV6-1	TRBJ2-7	TGTGCCAGCTTCAGGGACAGTTCCTACGAGCAGTACTTC	CASFRDSSYEQYF
.	.	TRBV7-9	TRBJ2-2	TGTGCCAGCAGCTTAAGGCAGGGCACCGGGGAGCTGTTTTTT	CASSLRQGTGELFF
.	.	TRBV2	TRBJ1-1	TGTGCCAGCAGTGACATTAGGAGGAACACTGAAGCTTTCTTT	CASSDIRRNTEAFF
.	.	TRBV5-1	TRBJ2-6	TGCGCCAGCAGGGCGGATAGTGGGGCCAACGTCCTGACTTTC	CASRADSGANVLTF
.	.	TRBV6-4	TRBJ2-3	TGTGCCAGCAGTGACGGCGGGGGCAGCACAGATACGCAGTATTTT	CASSDGGGSTDTQYF
TRBD1	.	TRBV27	TRBJ2-7	TGTGCCAGCAGGATAGCCGGGACAGACCTTTACGAGCAGTACTTC	CASRIAGTDLYEQYF
.	.	TRBV7-9	TRBJ2-2	TGTGCCAGCAGCTTCGCAGGCGGGGAGCTGTTTTTT	CASSFAGGELFF
.	.	TRBV4-1	TRBJ1-1	TGCGCCAGCAGCCAAGAACCGCAGGTGATCGCTGAAGCTTTCTTT	CASSQEPQVIAEAFF
.	.	TRBV5-6	TRBJ2-1	TGTGCCAGCAGCTTGGGACTAGGATCCGGGGATGAGCAGTTCTTC	CASSLGLGSGDEQFF
.	.	TRBV7-6	TRBJ1-5	TGTGCCAGCAGTCGGACAGTCGGCAATCAGCCCCAGCATTTT	CASSRTVGNQPQHF
.	.	TRBV11-2	TRBJ1-2	TGTGCCAGCAGCTTAGAACAACAGGGCCGCTACACCTTC	CASSLEQQGRYTF
.	.	TRBV7-2	TRBJ1-1	TGTGCCAGCAGCTTAGAATTGGCGGGGAGCTCTGAAGCTTTCTTT	CASSLELAGSSEAFF
TRBD1	.	TRBV5-1	TRBJ2-3	TGCGCCAGCAGCTTGGACGGACAGGCAGTAGATACGCAGTATTTT	CASSLDGQAVDTQYF
.	.	TRBV4-1	TRBJ2-1	TGCGCCAGCAGCCACCTAACCTACAATGAGCAGTTCTTC	CASSHLTYNEQFF
.	.	TRBV19	TRBJ1-4	TGTGCCAGTACTCACCTGGATAGAAGAGGGGAAAAACTGTTTTTT	CASTHLDRRGEKLFF
TRBD1	.	TRBV19	TRBJ1-1	TGTGCCAGCCAGGGGGCGTTGGGTTGGAGCACTGAAGCTTTCTTT	CASQGALGWSTEAFF
TRBD2	.	TRBV4-1	TRBJ2-7	TGCGCCAGCAGCCCACTAGCGGGGAGCTCCTACGAGCAGTACTTC	CASSPLAGSSYEQYF
.	once	TRBV5-6	TRBJ1-2	TGTGCCACCCTGGGGGGGTCGGACTATGGCTACACCTTC	CATLGGSDYGYTF
TRBD1	.	TRBV7-9	TRBJ1-6	TGTGCCAGCAGCCAGGGACAGGGAGGATCACCCCTCCACTTT	CASSQGQGGSPLHF
.	.	TRBV27	TRBJ1-4	TGTGCCAGCAGTTTTTTCCCGGACAGATGGTTAAAGGAAAAACTGTTTTTT	CASSFFPDRWLKEKLFF
.	.	TRBV6-1	TRBJ1-5	TGTGCCAGCAGGCACCGACGGGATAATCAGCCCCAGCATTTT	CASRHRRDNQPQHF
TRBD1	once	TRBV6-5	TRBJ1-6	TGTGCCAGCAGTCCCGGACAGGTTAATTCACCCCTCCACTTT	CASSPGQVNSPLHF
TRBD1	.	TRBV7-6	TRBJ2-1	TGTGCCAGCAGCTTTGGGACAGGGGGTGTCAATGAGCAGTTCTTC	CASSFGTGGVNEQFF
.	.	TRBV29-1	TRBJ2-7	TGCAGCGCAGCAGGGACAACCCCCTACGAGCAGTACTTC	CSAAGTTPYEQYF
.	.	TRBV5-4	TRBJ1-2	TGTGCCAGCAGCTTGCGTAGGGCCGGGGGTGGCTACACCTTC	CASSLRRAGGGYTF
.	few	TRBV9	TRBJ1-3	TGTGCCAGCAGCGTAGGTGTGGGGGGGCGTACTGGAAACACCATATATTTT	CASSVGVGGRTGNTIYF